Reported below is one T cell receptor beta chain. The source of the sample is a study of blood T cells in healthy people across ages. Alongside a J-beta primer mix, a sample-barcoded 5' primer served in a second PCR lasting roughly 7 to 11 cycles. TCRdb reanalysed the 5' RACE reads using MiXCR and keeps one entry per CDR3 protein. Of about 1.4 million distinct CDR3 sequences in the sample, approximately 60% are singletons; the top ten hold over 6.5%. V was cut by 8 bases and J by 8 bases, with 22 bases left in between. The V gene's germline CDR1 is MNHEY and CDR2 SVGEGT. The CDR3 extends over 15 amino acids.

The genes are TRBV6-2 or TRBV6-3 and TRBJ1-5; a weak D match, TRBD1 (5 bases). This clonotype was sampled from a man aged 18 to 29 in good health. The sequenced sample was blood. Here the CDR3 reads CASQLQGFYLEPQHF. CDR3 in DNA: TGTGCCAGCCAGCTCCAGGGTTTTTACCTTGAGCCCCAGCATTTT.